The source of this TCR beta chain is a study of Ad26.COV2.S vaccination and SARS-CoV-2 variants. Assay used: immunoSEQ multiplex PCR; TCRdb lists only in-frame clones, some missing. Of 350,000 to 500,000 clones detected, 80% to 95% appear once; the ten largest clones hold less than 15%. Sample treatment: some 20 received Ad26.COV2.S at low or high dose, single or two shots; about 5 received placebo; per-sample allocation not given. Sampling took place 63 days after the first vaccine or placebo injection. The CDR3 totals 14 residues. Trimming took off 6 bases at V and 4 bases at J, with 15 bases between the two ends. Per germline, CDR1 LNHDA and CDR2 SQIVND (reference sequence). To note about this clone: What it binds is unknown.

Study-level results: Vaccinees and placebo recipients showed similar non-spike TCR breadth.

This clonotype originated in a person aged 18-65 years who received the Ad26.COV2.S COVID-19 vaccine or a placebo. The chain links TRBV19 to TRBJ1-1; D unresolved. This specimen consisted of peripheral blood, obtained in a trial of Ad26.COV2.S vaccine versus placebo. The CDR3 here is CASSRSRATTEAFF. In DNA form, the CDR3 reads TGTGCCAGTAGCCGATCCCGGGCTACCACTGAAGCTTTCTTT.